Given below is one T cell receptor beta chain in context. The data were taken from a study of long-term antiretroviral therapy in people with HIV. CDR3 size: 14 residues. Version v3.0 of the immunoSEQ assay ran at survey level. TCRdb's table, derived via immunoSEQ multiplex PCR, lists solely in-frame clones and lacks some. The sample has more than 45,000 clones; around 84% are singletons. The clonotype comes from a woman aged 18-29 years with HIV. This chain uses TRBV21-1 with TRBJ1-4. TRBV21-1 is an annotated pseudogene. The sequencing used unsorted PBMCs, collected 0.8 years after starting antiretroviral therapy. CDR3 in amino acids: CASSKGQGGRKLFF. CDR3 in DNA: TGTGCCAGCAGCAAAGGGCAGGGAGGGCGAAAACTGTTTTTT.